This TCR beta chain was sequenced in a study of T cell changes during pregnancy in multiple sclerosis. The CDR3 is 15 amino acids. Germline CDR1 MNHEY, CDR2 SVGAGI. V lost 2 bases to trimming and J lost 0 bases; unmatched junction nucleotides: 3. Clones were sequenced by immunoSEQ multiplex PCR, and TCRdb holds only the in-frame ones, with some missing. The sample carries under 95,000 clones, approximately 93% recorded once. The source was peripheral blood, collected in the second trimester of pregnancy. This TCR came from a female donor in good health, enrolled as a control in a pregnancy study. The V gene is TRBV6-5, the J gene TRBJ1-1; 7 bases are a match to TRBD1. The CDR3 DNA follows: TGTGCCAGCAGTTACCGACAGGGTATGAACACTGAAGCTTTCTTT. Protein: CASSYRQGMNTEAFF.